The rows below give T cell receptor beta chains drawn from one sample of a study of T cell repertoires in cytomegalovirus infection. For these receptors, no antigen is known. TCRdb re-analysed the reads in MiXCR, keeping a single row per CDR3 protein. This sample has about 830,000 distinct CDR3 sequences, with 30% to 35% found just once. The sample consisted of cultured CD8+ T cells from PBMCs, taken from culture after CMV antigen stimulation. The source of these receptors is a human donor in good health (CMV status not recorded). Some clones in this sample may be carry-over from other donors' samples. Both conserved end residues are part of each CDR3. The order of the fields is clone size, V gene, J gene, D gene, CDR3 DNA, CDR3 protein. A D gene is named only where the DNA matches it firmly. Only some rows state a clone size, as once, few, many or a class for expanded clones.

NA	TRBV7-6	TRBJ2-2	NA	TGTGCCAGCAGAGCCCCTTCTCCCGGGGAACCGCCGCGGTCGACCGGGGAGCTGTTTTTT	CASRAPSPGEPPRSTGELFF
few	TRBV6-5	TRBJ2-2	NA	TGTGCCAGCAGTTACTCGACTACAGGGCGAGGCGGGGAGCTGTTTTTT	CASSYSTTGRGGELFF
few	TRBV19	TRBJ1-1	NA	TGTGCCAGTAGTATTCGGACAGCCTCTGAAGCTTTCTTT	CASSIRTASEAFF
few	TRBV6-2/TRBV6-3	TRBJ1-5	NA	TGTGCCAGCAGTAATGACCTCCGGGGCTATAGCAATCAGCCCCAGCATTTT	CASSNDLRGYSNQPQHF
many	TRBV14	TRBJ1-1	NA	TGTGCCAGCAGCCACGCTAGATACACTGAAGCTTTCTTT	CASSHARYTEAFF
NA	TRBV12-3/TRBV12-4	TRBJ1-5	TRBD1	TGTGCCAGCAGTTTAACGGGACAGGGCCCTTATAGCAATCAGCCCCAGCATTTT	CASSLTGQGPYSNQPQHF
NA	TRBV10-3	TRBJ2-2	NA	TGTGCCACCCACAACTATGGACAGCGAAACTCGAACACCGGGGAGCTGTTTTTT	CATHNYGQRNSNTGELFF
many	TRBV7-6	TRBJ1-5	NA	TGTGCCAGCAGCGCGGGGACGGGAAATCAGCCCCAGCATTTT	CASSAGTGNQPQHF
many	TRBV7-6	TRBJ2-7	TRBD1	TGTGCCAGCAGCTCTCCCGACAGGGGCTTGGGCGAGCAGTACTTC	CASSSPDRGLGEQYF
NA	TRBV28	TRBJ1-5	NA	TGTGCCAGCAGTTTATTTCGGGGAGAGGACAATCAGCCCCAGCATTTT	CASSLFRGEDNQPQHF
NA	TRBV12-3/TRBV12-4	TRBJ2-1	TRBD2	TGTGCCAGCGGATTCCTAGCGGGGGGGCATCACAATGAGCAGTTCTTC	CASGFLAGGHHNEQFF
NA	TRBV5-5	TRBJ2-7	NA	TGTGCCAGCAGCTTGGGTCGGGCCCCATCAGGCTACGAGCAGTACTTC	CASSLGRAPSGYEQYF
many	TRBV10-3	TRBJ1-4	TRBD1	TGTGCCATCAGTGAACAGGGGGCGACTAATGAAAAACTGTTTTTT	CAISEQGATNEKLFF
NA	TRBV20-1	TRBJ1-2	NA	TGCAGTGCTAGAGTGCGGTACTATGGCTACACCTTC	CSARVRYYGYTF
NA	TRBV19	TRBJ1-2	NA	TGTGCCAGTAGTAGCACAGAAGTCTATGGCTACACCTTC	CASSSTEVYGYTF
NA	TRBV20-1	TRBJ2-1	NA	TGCAGTGCTAGGAAGGGGAGGATTAATGAGCAGTTCTTC	CSARKGRINEQFF
few	TRBV28	TRBJ1-2	TRBD1	TGTGCCAGCAGCTATCCACAGGGGCCCCTAGACTATGGCTACACCTTC	CASSYPQGPLDYGYTF
few	TRBV7-8	TRBJ2-5	TRBD2	TGTGCCAGCAGCTTATACGCGGGGGGAACACAAGAGACCCAGTACTTC	CASSLYAGGTQETQYF
many	TRBV7-6	TRBJ2-7	TRBD1	TGTGCCAGCAGCACAGGGGAATCCTACGAGCAGTACTTC	CASSTGESYEQYF
NA	TRBV20-1	TRBJ2-7	NA	TGCAGTGCTAGAGATTTTAGGATCTCCTACGAGCAGTACTTC	CSARDFRISYEQYF
NA	TRBV4-2	TRBJ2-7	TRBD2	TGTGCCAGCAGCCAGCTTATCGGTTCGGGGGGCGAGCAGTACTTC	CASSQLIGSGGEQYF
NA	TRBV19	TRBJ1-1	TRBD1	TGTGCCAGTAGCACAGGACAGGGAGGAGGAATAGCTTTCTTT	CASSTGQGGGIAFF
many	TRBV6-1	TRBJ2-5	NA	TGTGCCAGCCCCCCAGACGGCCAAGAGACCCAGTACTTC	CASPPDGQETQYF
few	TRBV4-1	TRBJ2-7	NA	TGCGCCAGCAGCCCGTTAGGGACAAGCCTCTACGAGCAGTACTTC	CASSPLGTSLYEQYF
NA	TRBV4-3	TRBJ1-2	NA	TGCGCCAGCAGCCCCCAGGGCGTGGGGTTGGACTATGGCTACACCTTC	CASSPQGVGLDYGYTF
NA	TRBV10-3	TRBJ2-1	TRBD2	TGTGCCATCAGGGGGACTAGTGAGCAGTTCTTC	CAIRGTSEQFF
NA	TRBV6-1	TRBJ1-4	NA	TGTGCCAGCAGTGAACTGGGCAGGGAGGGGAAACTGTTTTTT	CASSELGREGKLFF
NA	TRBV10-3	TRBJ2-5	TRBD2	TGTGCCATCAGAAAAAAGCGGGGGGCCCAAGAGACCCAGTACTTC	CAIRKKRGAQETQYF
NA	TRBV7-9	TRBJ2-7	NA	TGTGCCAGCAGCCCCTCTCGCGGGCGACACGAGCAGTACTTC	CASSPSRGRHEQYF
NA	TRBV12-3/TRBV12-4	TRBJ1-1	NA	TGTGCCAGCAGTTTAGCGCTTTACACTGAAGCTTTCTTT	CASSLALYTEAFF
NA	TRBV27	TRBJ1-6	TRBD1	TGTGCCAGCAGAGACAGGGGGCGATCGTGGAATTCACCCCTCCACTTT	CASRDRGRSWNSPLHF
NA	TRBV15	TRBJ1-5	TRBD1	TGTGCCACCAGCAGAGAGATGCCGTCCAGGGGGATCAATCAGCCCCAGCATTTT	CATSREMPSRGINQPQHF
NA	TRBV7-4	TRBJ2-7	NA	TGTGCCAGCAGTGGGGGCATCGGTTACGAGCAGTACTTC	CASSGGIGYEQYF
NA	TRBV6-5	TRBJ1-1	NA	TGTGCCAGCAGGACAAGTAACACTGAAGCTTTCTTT	CASRTSNTEAFF
few	TRBV27	TRBJ2-5	NA	TGTGCCAGCAGTGGATCCCCTTGGGGGGCGAAAGAGACCCAGTACTTC	CASSGSPWGAKETQYF
few	TRBV10-3	TRBJ2-1	TRBD2	TGTGCCATCAGTGAGTCGGGGGGGGGAGAGTTCTTC	CAISESGGGEFF
NA	TRBV6-2/TRBV6-3	TRBJ2-7	NA	TGTGCCAGCAGTTACTCGGCTAGAGATCCCGAGCAGTACTTC	CASSYSARDPEQYF